This entry is about one TCR beta chain. This CDR3 contains 16 residues. Germline assignment: CDR1 MNHNY and CDR2 SVGAGI (reference sequence). The junction had 8 bases not matched to a gene; V was cut back by 5 bases and J by 4 bases. TCRdb's copy holds only in-frame clones and misses some; the assay was immunoSEQ multiplex PCR. The table includes some 55,000 clones, more than 85% detected once. The sample comes from a study of OX40 agonist ivuxolimab in advanced cancers. The source of this sequence is an adult with an advanced solid tumor such as melanoma, head and neck, liver or kidney cancer. The sequencing here drew on CD4+ or CD8+ T cells sorted from blood, taken in a trial of the OX40 agonist ivuxolimab. This sequence joins TRBV6-6 and TRBJ2-3, with TRBD2 matching over 11 bases. DNA of the CDR3: TGTGCCAGCAGTAAATATAGCGGGGGGGCAGCAGATACGCAGTATTTT. The encoded protein is CASSKYSGGAADTQYF.